The 2 T cell receptor beta chains listed next were all sequenced from one sample in a study of regulatory T cells in long-lasting Graves disease. With iRepertoire HTBI primers and Arm-PCR of CDR3 regions, TCR beta libraries were built. TCRdb independently ran MiXCR on the multiplex PCR reads; one entry per CDR3 protein. This sample has approximately 350,000 distinct CDR3 sequences, with 16% found just once. As to time point: newly diagnosed GD, antithyroid drugs for less than 3 months. Preparation of the TCR library used RNA extracted from PBMCs. These data also formed part of another study, on T cells in Graves' hyperthyroidism and ophthalmopathy.

Specimen: peripheral blood mononuclear cells (PBMCs), collected at new diagnosis, from a patient treated with antithyroid drugs. All receptors come from a man aged 40-49 years with Graves disease.

The chain combines TRBV11-2 with TRBJ2-1; 8 bases fit TRBD1. With V trimmed by 5 bases and J by 6 bases, 9 bases remained unmatched. The CDR3 totals 15 residues. The V gene's germline CDR1 is SGHAT and CDR2 FQNNGV. CDR3 loop: CASSPDRGGSNEQFF. CDR3 sequence (DNA): TGTGCCAGCAGCCCCGACAGGGGTGGGAGCAATGAGCAGTTCTTC.

This clonotype was seen repeatedly, ten times or more. A read error may be the cause here, since a much bigger clone is one base away. The chain joins TRBV5-6 to TRBJ2-3; no reliable D call. This CDR3 is built from 11 residues. Germline lookup yields CDR1 SGHDT and CDR2 YYEEEE. V was clipped by 1 base and J by 7 bases, with 4 bases between them. The CDR3 sequence is CASSLSNTQYF. The CDR3, as DNA: TGTGCCAGCAGCTTGTCGAATACGCAGTATTTT.